The 10 T cell receptor beta chains below all came from one sample that was sequenced in a study of CD8 T cells in ankylosing spondylitis. TCRdb redid the calling of the 5' RACE reads with MiXCR, one entry per CDR3 protein. The sample lists about 240,000 distinct CDR3 sequences, 8.2% seen once, with roughly 5% in the top ten. The sample was blood, either unsorted or a sorted T cell fraction (not recorded which). Every receptor here comes from a female donor with ankylosing spondylitis or in good health (not recorded which).

This clonotype was observed at least ten times. The chain is built from TRBV7-2 and TRBJ1-2, with D maybe TRBD1 (5 bases). There are 13 residues in the CDR3. The germline V gene encodes CDR1 SGHTA and CDR2 FQGNSA. The V end lost 5 bases, the J end lost 7 bases, and 14 bases lay between the germline ends. CDR3 in DNA: TGTGCCAGCAGCCTCCGACAGAATAGTGGCTACACCTTC. Protein product: CASSLRQNSGYTF.

This clonotype has ten or more counts. The gene calls are TRBV20-1 and TRBJ2-5, with TRBD1 matching over 9 bases. Looked up from germline, CDR1 is DFQATT and CDR2 is SNEGSKA (reference sequence). The CDR3 length is 16 residues. The V and J ends lost 7 bases and 5 bases, in that order; junction bases with no gene match: 17. The CDR3 coding sequence is TGCAGTGTTATCAACCCCCGGACAGGGGCGATTGAGACCCAGTACTTC. Translating gives CSVINPRTGAIETQYF.

This clonotype was seen many times. The chain joins TRBV6-1 to TRBJ1-5; a weak D match, TRBD1 (5 bases). The germline gives CDR1 MNHNS, CDR2 SASEGT. Deletions cut 5 bases from V and 9 bases from J, with 20 bases between. The CDR3 sequence is 15 residues long. The CDR3 reads CASSPKQGWFGPQHF. The DNA of the CDR3 is TGTGCCAGCAGTCCGAAGCAGGGTTGGTTTGGGCCCCAGCATTTT.

This clonotype was observed a handful of times. The genes are TRBV7-2 and TRBJ2-5, with 12 bases matching TRBD2. The germline V gene encodes CDR1 SGHTA and CDR2 FQGNSA. The CDR3 is made up of 17 amino acids. Germline trimming cut 1 base from V and 4 bases from J; bases unmatched to any gene: 7. CDR3 in DNA: TGTGCCAGCAGCTTAGTGCTAGCGGGAGGGCTTGGAGAGACCCAGTACTTC. It translates to CASSLVLAGGLGETQYF.

This clonotype was observed many times. The V gene is TRBV20-1, the J gene TRBJ1-1; no reliable D call. Trimming took off 3 bases at V and 4 bases at J, with 15 bases between the two ends. CDR3 length equals 14 residues. CDR1 DFQATT and CDR2 SNEGSKA come from the germline V gene (reference sequence). The CDR3 here is CSASPKGSVTEAFF. In DNA form, the CDR3 reads TGCAGTGCTAGCCCGAAAGGCTCAGTCACTGAAGCTTTCTTT.

At least ten counts were recorded for this clonotype. The chain links TRBV29-1 to TRBJ2-3; 7 bases match TRBD2. This CDR3 has 15 residues. J was trimmed by 5 bases and V by 0 bases; bases with no gene match: 8. Germline CDR1 is SQVTM and CDR2 is ANQGSEA. The CDR3 loop reads CSVEDWSGKGDTQYF. The CDR3 nucleotides read TGCAGCGTTGAAGATTGGAGCGGGAAGGGAGATACGCAGTATTTT.

This clonotype was detected many times. V is TRBV5-1 and J is TRBJ2-7, with 9 bases that match TRBD1. Per the germline V gene, CDR1 is SGHRS and CDR2 is YFSETQ. CDR3 length equals 14 residues. J was trimmed by 2 bases and V by 5 bases; bases with no gene match: 5. CDR3 region: CASRLGTGTYEQYF. CDR3 nucleotides: TGCGCCAGCAGGCTTGGGACAGGGACCTACGAGCAGTACTTC.

This clonotype occurred a few times. The chain employs TRBV20-1 and TRBJ2-1; 8 bases line up with TRBD2. The CDR3 extends over 17 amino acids. Per the germline V gene, CDR1 is DFQATT and CDR2 is SNEGSKA (reference sequence). Trimming removed 0 bases from V and 3 bases from J; junction bases left unmatched: 10. The CDR3 region is CSARDPYSGDNYNEQFF. DNA of the CDR3: TGCAGTGCTAGAGATCCATATAGCGGGGACAACTACAATGAGCAGTTCTTC.

This clonotype was found many times. This sequence joins TRBV10-3 and TRBJ2-3, with a weak D call TRBD2 (5 bases). The CDR3 consists of 16 residues. The germline V gene has CDR1 ENHRY and CDR2 SYGVKD. V was trimmed by 2 bases and J by 2 bases, leaving 14 bases between them. The CDR3 loop reads CAISEPGVANTDTQYF. Written as DNA, the CDR3 is TGTGCCATCAGTGAGCCCGGGGTAGCGAACACAGATACGCAGTATTTT.

This clonotype has more than one count but fewer than ten. This chain links TRBV10-3 with TRBJ2-5, with 12 positions matching TRBD2. This CDR3 is 14 amino acids long. Losses at the gene ends were 10 bases for V and 5 bases for J; bases not matched to a gene: 8. Germline CDR1 and CDR2: ENHRY and SYGVKD. The chain's CDR3 is CATRTSGEGETQYF. The CDR3 DNA sequence: TGTGCCACCAGGACTAGCGGGGAGGGGGAGACCCAGTACTTC.